This TCR beta chain was captured in a study of T cell responses to AZD1222 COVID-19 vaccine. To note about this clone: The antigen is unknown.

Clones were read by immunoSEQ multiplex PCR, and TCRdb kept only the in-frame ones, dropping some. The sample has approximately 120,000 clones, roughly 90% seen once. Study-wide results and limits: Nearly half of spike-specific TCRs reportedly go after variant regions that carry no mutations.

After removal of 4 bases from V and 7 bases from J, the junction contained 7 bases not matched to a gene. The CDR3 has 15 residues. CDR1 is LGHDT, CDR2 YNNKEL, per germline (reference sequence). This receptor was identified in an adult in good health. This sequence joins TRBV3-1 (or the pseudogene TRBV3-2) and TRBJ1-6, with 7 bases identical to TRBD1. The sequencing here drew on peripheral blood, taken on day 0 of AZD1222 vaccination. CDR3 protein: CASSRPTGRNSPLHF. The CDR3 bases are TGTGCCAGCAGCCGCCCGACAGGGAGGAATTCACCCCTCCACTTT.